Listed here are 5 T cell receptor beta chains from one sample, sequenced in a study of T cells after posttransplantation cyclophosphamide. Treatment was busulfan-fludarabine conditioning, a marrow graft, and cyclophosphamide on days +3 and +4. Produced via immunoSEQ multiplex PCR; TCRdb's table is partial and in-frame only. The sample has 300 to 450 clones; around 70% are singletons. The sequenced sample was CD8+ T cells sorted from PBMCs, obtained after allogeneic stem cell transplant with posttransplant cyclophosphamide. Receptors were obtained from a female patient aged 50 to 65 who received an allogeneic stem cell transplant from a related donor, was CMV-positive, and had no GVHD. Some of the T cells might come from the graft donor.

This clone was seen only once. The chain is built from TRBV5-6 and TRBJ2-1; no reliable D call. The V and J ends lost 2 bases and 3 bases respectively, with 6 bases between them. Per germline, CDR1 SGHDT and CDR2 YYEEEE. The CDR3 sequence is 13 residues long. The CDR3 is CASSLRLYNEQFF. The CDR3 nucleotides are TGTGCCAGCAGCTTACGACTCTACAATGAGCAGTTCTTC.

This chain links TRBV13 with TRBJ2-7; TRBD1 agrees at 8 bases. The CDR3 covers 15 residues. CDR1 and CDR2 from the germline V gene are PRHDT and FYEKMQ (reference sequence). V lost 5 bases to trimming and J lost 0 bases; unmatched junction nucleotides: 6. For the CDR3, the DNA is TGTGCCAGCAGCGAAGGGGGGACAGGCTCCTACGAGCAGTACTTC. Translation: CASSEGGTGSYEQYF.

The rearrangement uses TRBV7-2 and TRBJ2-1; TRBD2 is a possible D gene (5 bases). The CDR3 is 13 residues long. Per germline, CDR1 SGHTA and CDR2 FQGNSA. V gave up 1 base and J gave up 8 bases, with 9 bases separating them. As DNA, the CDR3 is TGTGCCAGCAGCTTAGAACCTAGCTATGAGCAGTTCTTC. Its protein product is CASSLEPSYEQFF.

This chain connects TRBV27 to TRBJ2-2; 8 bases map to TRBD2. V was clipped by 0 bases and J by 7 bases; unmatched bases: 4. Germline CDR1 reads MNHEY; CDR2 reads SMNVEV (reference sequence). This CDR3 contains 15 residues. The CDR3 spells CASSLSGGAFGELFF. CDR3 sequence (DNA): TGTGCCAGCAGTTTATCCGGGGGGGCGTTCGGGGAGCTGTTTTTT.

The rearrangement links TRBV5-1 to TRBJ2-5, with D perhaps TRBD2 (7 bases). Trimming pared 4 bases from V and 5 bases from J, leaving 24 bases between. Germline CDR1 is SGHRS and CDR2 is YFSETQ. The CDR3 spans 17 residues. CDR3 bases: TGCGCCAGCAGCACGGGAACGCGGGGGCCCACGGGGGAGACCCAGTACTTC. It codes for CASSTGTRGPTGETQYF.